The 11 T cell receptor beta chains below come from one sample, sequenced in a study of shared clonotypes between healthy human individuals. The table came from immunoSEQ multiplex PCR; TCRdb's copy has only in-frame clones and leaves some out. Of roughly 320,000 clones detected, roughly 84% appear once; the ten largest clones hold roughly 17%. The sample consisted of memory CD8+ T cells sorted from blood. Subset reported: CD45RO+ cells pooled with CCR7-negative TemRA cells. These receptors were taken from a man younger than 35 in good health.

This clone was seen once. The CDR3 region is CASSFQGTGYEQYF. The CDR3 DNA follows: TGTGCCAGCAGTTTCCAAGGGACTGGCTACGAGCAGTACTTC. The V call is TRBV28, the J call TRBJ2-7; D is possibly TRBD2 (6 bases). In germline, CDR1 is MDHEN, CDR2 SYDVKM. This CDR3 contains 14 residues. The V end was cut by 3 bases, the J end by 3 bases, with 12 bases between.

The chain has TRBV27 and TRBJ1-1, with a weak D call TRBD1 (6 bases). This CDR3 contains 14 residues. Germline CDR1 reads MNHEY; CDR2 reads SMNVEV (reference sequence). The ends were cut back, 5 bases at V and 11 bases at J, with 21 bases in the middle. The CDR3 loop is CASSPAMTQGPAFF. CDR3 bases: TGTGCCAGCAGTCCCGCTATGACACAGGGACCGGCTTTCTTT.

The chain carries TRBV6-5 and TRBJ2-7; 7 nucleotides line up with TRBD1. The CDR3 runs 15 residues. V lost 6 bases, J lost 5 bases, and 13 bases stayed unmatched. Germline CDR1 reads MNHEY; CDR2 reads SVGAGI. The CDR3 reads CASRLRGQVTDEQYF. Written as DNA, the CDR3 is TGTGCCAGCAGATTACGTGGACAGGTGACCGACGAGCAGTACTTC.

The chain joins TRBV7-9 to TRBJ1-1; D might be TRBD1 (5 bases). V was shortened by 5 bases and J by 7 bases, with 17 bases between the two germline ends. CDR1 and CDR2 (germline): SEHNR, FQNEAQ (reference sequence). This CDR3 comprises 14 residues. CDR3 nucleotides: TGTGCCAGCAGCGGCCCGTGGGGGGAAGGTGAAGCTTTCTTT. Protein sequence: CASSGPWGEGEAFF.

The chain couples TRBV4-3 to TRBJ2-2; D not resolved. Germline CDR1 reads LGHNA; CDR2 reads YSLEER. Trimming removed 1 base from V and 3 bases from J, with 6 bases in between. CDR3 length: 14 residues. The CDR3 reads CASSQGGYTGELFF. As DNA, the CDR3 is TGCGCCAGCAGCCAAGGAGGATACACCGGGGAGCTGTTTTTT.

The chain carries TRBV5-1 and TRBJ2-7; TRBD1 matches 8 bases. Germline CDR1 and CDR2: SGHRS and YFSETQ. The CDR3 is 16 residues long. The V segment lost 7 bases and the J segment 0 bases; nucleotides outside the gene matches: 12. The CDR3 protein is CASPPFGGQDSYEQYF. As DNA, the CDR3 is TGCGCCAGCCCGCCGTTCGGGGGACAGGACTCCTACGAGCAGTACTTC. The whole variable domain, filled in from reference TRBV5-1 and TRBJ2-7, reads KAGVTQTPRYLIKTRGQQVTLSCSPISGHRSVSWYQQTPGQGLQFLFEYFSETQRNKGNFPGRFSGRQFSNSRSEMNVSTLELGDSALYLCASPPFGGQDSYEQYFGPGTRLTVT.

The gene calls are TRBV5-4 and TRBJ1-5; no definite D call. V lost 2 bases and J lost 6, with 6 bases in between. The CDR3 runs to 12 residues. From germline, CDR1 is SGHNT and CDR2 YYREEE (reference sequence). Here the CDR3 reads CASSLGSQPQHF. CDR3 DNA: TGTGCCAGCAGCTTAGGCTCTCAGCCCCAGCATTTT.

The chain combines TRBV4-1 with TRBJ2-3, with 8 bases that match TRBD2. Unmatched junction bases numbered 5, after V lost 3 bases and J lost 0 bases. The germline CDR1 and CDR2 sequences are MGHRA and YSYEKL. The CDR3 consists of 16 residues. The DNA for the CDR3 is TGCGCCAGCAGCCAGGTAGCGGGGAGGAGCACAGATACGCAGTATTTT. Protein sequence: CASSQVAGRSTDTQYF.

The V gene is TRBV15, the J gene TRBJ1-1; D may be TRBD1 (6 bases). The CDR3 is 13 residues long. Between the trimmed V and J ends, which lost 5 bases and 4 bases, there was a span of 11 bases. Germline V lookup: CDR1 LNHNV, CDR2 YYDKDF (reference sequence). CDR3 coding DNA: TGTGCCACCAGCTGGAGCAGGGGCACTGAAGCTTTCTTT. Residues: CATSWSRGTEAFF. Supplemented by reference TRBV15 and TRBJ1-1, the full variable domain reads DAMVIQNPRYQVTQFGKPVTLSCSQTLNHNVMYWYQQKSSQAPKLLFHYYDKDFNNEADTPDNFQSRRPNTSFCFLDIRSPGLGDTAMYLCATSWSRGTEAFFGQGTRLTVV.

This clone occurred once. The chain joins TRBV11-3 to TRBJ2-3; D ambiguous. V lost 5 bases, J lost 7 bases, and 7 bases lay in between. Germline loops: CDR1 SGHNT, CDR2 YENEEA. The CDR3 runs 11 residues. The CDR3 spells CASSQRYTQYF. As DNA, the CDR3 is TGTGCCAGCAGCCAGCGTTATACGCAGTATTTT.

The table lists this clone with a count of one. The rearrangement uses TRBV7-9 and TRBJ1-4; D is undetermined. V gave up 5 bases and J gave up 4 bases, with 17 bases separating them. The CDR3 runs 16 residues. Germline V lookup: CDR1 SEHNR, CDR2 FQNEAQ (reference sequence). CDR3 amino acids: CASSPLLSRNNEKLFF. Written as DNA, the CDR3 is TGTGCCAGCAGCCCCCTCTTAAGCAGGAATAATGAAAAACTGTTTTTT.